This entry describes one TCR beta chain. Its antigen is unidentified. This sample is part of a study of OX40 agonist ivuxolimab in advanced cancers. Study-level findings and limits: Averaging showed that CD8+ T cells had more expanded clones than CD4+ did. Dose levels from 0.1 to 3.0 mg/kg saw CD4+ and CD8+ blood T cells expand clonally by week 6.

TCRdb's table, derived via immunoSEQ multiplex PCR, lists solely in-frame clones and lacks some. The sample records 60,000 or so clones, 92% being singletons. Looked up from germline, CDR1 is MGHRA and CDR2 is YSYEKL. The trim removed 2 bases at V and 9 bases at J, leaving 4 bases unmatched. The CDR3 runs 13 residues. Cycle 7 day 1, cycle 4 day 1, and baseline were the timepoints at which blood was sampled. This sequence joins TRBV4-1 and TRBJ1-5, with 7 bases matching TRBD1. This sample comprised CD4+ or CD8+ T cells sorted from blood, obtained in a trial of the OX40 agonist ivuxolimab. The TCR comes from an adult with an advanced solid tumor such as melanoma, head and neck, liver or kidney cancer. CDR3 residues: CASSQSGGGPQHF. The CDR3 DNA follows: TGCGCCAGCAGCCAATCAGGGGGGGGGCCCCAGCATTTT.